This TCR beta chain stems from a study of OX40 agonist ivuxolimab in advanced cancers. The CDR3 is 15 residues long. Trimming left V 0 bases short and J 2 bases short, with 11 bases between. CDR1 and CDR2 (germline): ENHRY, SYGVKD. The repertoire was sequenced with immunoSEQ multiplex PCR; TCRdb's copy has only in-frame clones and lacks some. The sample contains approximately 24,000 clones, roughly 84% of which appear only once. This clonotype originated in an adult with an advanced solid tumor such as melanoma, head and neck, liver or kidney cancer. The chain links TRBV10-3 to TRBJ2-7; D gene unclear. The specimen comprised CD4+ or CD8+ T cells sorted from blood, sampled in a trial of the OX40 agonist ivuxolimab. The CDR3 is CAISESKGPTYEQYF. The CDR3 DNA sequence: TGTGCCATCAGTGAGTCAAAGGGTCCCACCTACGAGCAGTACTTC.